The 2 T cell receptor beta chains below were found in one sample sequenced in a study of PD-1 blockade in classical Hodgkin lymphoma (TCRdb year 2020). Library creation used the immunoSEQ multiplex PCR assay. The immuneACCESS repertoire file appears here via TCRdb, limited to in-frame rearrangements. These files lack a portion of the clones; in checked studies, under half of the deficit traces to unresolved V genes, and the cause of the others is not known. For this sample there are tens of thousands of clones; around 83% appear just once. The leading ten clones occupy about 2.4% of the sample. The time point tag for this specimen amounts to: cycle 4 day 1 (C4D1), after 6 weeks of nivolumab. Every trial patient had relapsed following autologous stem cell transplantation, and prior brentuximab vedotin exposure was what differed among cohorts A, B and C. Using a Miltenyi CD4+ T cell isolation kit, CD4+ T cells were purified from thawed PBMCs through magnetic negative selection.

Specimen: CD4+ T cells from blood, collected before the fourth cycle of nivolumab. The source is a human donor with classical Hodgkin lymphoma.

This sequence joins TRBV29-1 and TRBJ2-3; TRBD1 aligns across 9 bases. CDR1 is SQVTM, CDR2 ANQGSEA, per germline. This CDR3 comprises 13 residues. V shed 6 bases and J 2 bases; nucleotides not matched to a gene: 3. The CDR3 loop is CSVTGGATDTQYF. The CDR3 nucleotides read TGCAGCGTAACAGGGGGCGCCACAGATACGCAGTATTTT.

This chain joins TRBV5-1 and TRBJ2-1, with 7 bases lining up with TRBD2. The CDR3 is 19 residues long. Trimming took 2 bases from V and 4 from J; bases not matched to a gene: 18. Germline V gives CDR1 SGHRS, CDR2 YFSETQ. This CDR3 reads CASSLLPSGSAMSYNEQFF. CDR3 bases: TGCGCCAGCAGCTTACTCCCTAGCGGCTCGGCGATGAGTTACAATGAGCAGTTCTTC.